This T cell receptor (beta chain) emerged from a study of cytomegalovirus exposure and HLA in healthy donors. Study outcomes and limitations: Cytomegalovirus association was assigned to more than 150 TCR beta chains. A subsequent analysis found that TCR clusters from the first cohort also tended to co-occur in the 90 to 150 validation repertoires, with 90% to 95% of cluster scores above 0.

Comments on this clone: Its matching antigen is unknown.

Germline-derived CDR1 and CDR2 are SGHRS and YFSETQ. The CDR3 is made up of 16 amino acids. The V gene end was trimmed by 2 bases and the J gene end by 0 bases; junction bases not matched to a gene: 6. Only in-frame clones appear in the TCRdb table, and some are missing; sequencing was by immunoSEQ multiplex PCR. The data hold about 98,000 clones, with around nine tenths observed a single time. Donors were drawn from the approximately 120-subject validation cohort, separate from the roughly 610-subject first cohort. This clonotype was obtained from a woman aged 25-40 years in good health and CMV-seronegative. The chain combines TRBV5-1 with TRBJ2-3; 7 nucleotides match TRBD2. Sample: PBMCs. CDR3 sequence (DNA): TGCGCCAGCAGCTTCCCACTAGCGACTAGCACAGATACGCAGTATTTT. It is translated as CASSFPLATSTDTQYF.